Following are 9 T cell receptor beta chains from one sample sequenced in a study of beta chain features in type 1 diabetes. Since all of the isolated RNA was reverse transcribed, expressed TCRB transcripts were what got sequenced. Assay used: immunoSEQ multiplex PCR; TCRdb lists only in-frame clones, some missing. The sample includes under 950,000 clones, 17% of them seen just once. Sequencing used naive CD4+ T cells from blood. These receptors all come from a woman between 18 and 29 years old in good health.

The rearrangement links TRBV7-9 to TRBJ2-1; TRBD1 agrees at 8 bases. Germline trimming cut 5 bases from V and 6 bases from J; bases unmatched to any gene: 21. CDR1 and CDR2 (germline): SEHNR, FQNEAQ (reference sequence). CDR3 length: 19 residues. CDR3 nucleotides: TGTGCCAGCAGCCGACAGGGGTTCGAGCGGGCTTGGCAATCCAATGAGCAGTTCTTC. It codes for CASSRQGFERAWQSNEQFF.

This clone was found a few times. The genes are TRBV27 and TRBJ1-5; tentatively, D is TRBD1 (5 bases). CDR1 and CDR2 (germline): MNHEY, SMNVEV (reference sequence). The CDR3 is 15 amino acids. V lost 5 bases and J 3 bases, leaving 14 bases between the germline ends. CDR3 sequence: CASSPRGALNQPQHF. CDR3 coding DNA: TGTGCCAGCAGTCCGAGGGGAGCCCTCAATCAGCCCCAGCATTTT.

This clone was detected only a few times. The chain recombines TRBV28 with TRBJ2-7; 14 nucleotides align to TRBD2. Germline V gives CDR1 MDHEN, CDR2 SYDVKM. The CDR3 runs 13 residues. Unmatched junction bases numbered 3, after V lost 10 bases and J lost 4 bases. The CDR3 nucleotides are TGTGCCACCAGACTAGCGGGAGGGTACGAGCAGTACTTC. Amino acid sequence: CATRLAGGYEQYF.

This clone came up a few times. The genes are TRBV7-9 and TRBJ1-5; TRBD1 matches 8 bases. The germline V gene has CDR1 SEHNR and CDR2 FQNEAQ (reference sequence). Trimming cost V 11 bases and J 6 bases; bases outside gene matches: 15. CDR3 length: 15 residues. Here the CDR3 DNA reads TGTGCCCGCCAGAAGGTCCCGGGACAGGTTCAGCCCCAGCATTTT. Its translation is CARQKVPGQVQPQHF.

The chain recombines TRBV28 with TRBJ1-2; tentative D call: TRBD1 (6 bases). Per germline, CDR1 MDHEN and CDR2 SYDVKM. The CDR3 covers 15 residues. The V and J ends lost 5 bases and 6 bases respectively, with 19 bases between them. The CDR3 sequence is CASSLGYTGYNGYTF. CDR3 DNA: TGTGCCAGCAGTCTGGGATATACAGGGTACAATGGCTACACCTTC.

The CDR3 is CASSLWDPFFGELFF. The CDR3 DNA sequence: TGTGCCAGCAGCTTATGGGACCCCTTCTTCGGGGAGCTGTTTTTT. The V and J genes are TRBV7-2 and TRBJ2-2; tentatively, D is TRBD1 or TRBD2 (5 bases each). Germline CDR1 SGHTA, CDR2 FQGNSA. Trimming shortened V by 2 bases and J by 7 bases, and 14 bases separated the two germline ends. The CDR3 extends over 15 amino acids.

The chain uses TRBV11-2 and TRBJ1-1; the D is unclear. Germline V gene sequence: CDR1 SGHAT, CDR2 FQNNGV. This CDR3 contains 13 residues. Between the trimmed V and J ends, which lost 1 base and 4 bases, there was a span of 7 bases. The CDR3 bases are TGTGCCAGCAGCTTAGGTTTGGTCACTGAAGCTTTCTTT. Translating it yields CASSLGLVTEAFF.

V usage is TRBV5-1 and J usage is TRBJ2-3; D is possibly TRBD2 (7 bases). Germline CDR1 SGHRS, CDR2 YFSETQ. This CDR3 has 17 amino acids. The V end lost 4 bases, the J end lost 0 bases, and 18 bases lay between the germline ends. CDR3 nucleotides: TGCGCCAGCAGCCGGGGGGCGCTAGCGTCTAGCACAGATACGCAGTATTTT. It specifies CASSRGALASSTDTQYF.

The chain joins TRBV6-5 to TRBJ2-7, with 8 nucleotides matching TRBD1. From germline, CDR1 is MNHEY and CDR2 SVGAGI. Germline trimming cut 3 bases from V and 3 bases from J; bases unmatched to any gene: 7. The CDR3 consists of 15 residues. The CDR3 region is CASSYTGGVHYEQYF. The CDR3 DNA reads as TGTGCCAGCAGTTATACAGGGGGAGTACACTACGAGCAGTACTTC.